Listed below are T cell receptor beta chains from one sample, sequenced in a study of T cells in Graves' hyperthyroidism and ophthalmopathy. A single record per CDR3 protein comes from TCRdb applying MiXCR to the multiplex PCR reads. The data show approximately 630,000 distinct CDR3 sequences, roughly 17% seen once. Sequencing was carried out using blood. The receptors derive from a woman aged 30 to 39 with Graves' hyperthyroidism. CDR3s include the opening cysteine and the closing phenylalanine or tryptophan. Each record gives: V gene, CDR3 length, J gene, clone size, D gene, CDR3 DNA, CDR3 protein. D genes are given only for firm matches. Not all rows give a size; the values are once, few, many and, for expanded clones, a class.

>TRBV6-2/TRBV6-3|12|TRBJ2-1|few|TRBD2
TGTGCCAGCAGTTTAGCGGGAGTCGTGCAGTTCTTC
CASSLAGVVQFF
>TRBV11-2|14|TRBJ2-7|many|.
TGTGCCAGCAGCTTTACGGGAGAGGCCTACGAGCAGTACTTC
CASSFTGEAYEQYF
>TRBV2|14|TRBJ1-2|many|.
TGTGCCAGCAGTGGGACTCGACAGTCCTATGGCTACACCTTC
CASSGTRQSYGYTF
>TRBV20-1|14|TRBJ2-3|.|TRBD1
TGCAGTGTCCTCGGGACAGGGGGCACAGATACGCAGTATTTT
CSVLGTGGTDTQYF
>TRBV7-8|15|TRBJ1-1|few|TRBD1
TGTGCCAGCAGCCCAGGGACGACAGGGAGCACTGAAGCTTTCTTT
CASSPGTTGSTEAFF
>TRBV7-3|15|TRBJ2-1|many|.
TGTGCCAGCAGCCCGCTCTGGGGAGGTTACAATGAGCAGTTCTTC
CASSPLWGGYNEQFF
>TRBV11-3|15|TRBJ1-1|many|.
TGTGCCAGCAGCCCGGCCGGGACCGGGGGAACCAAAGCTTTCTTT
CASSPAGTGGTKAFF
>TRBV12-3/TRBV12-4|12|TRBJ1-2|.|.
TGTGCCAGCAGTTTTTGGGAGGGGGGCTACACCTTC
CASSFWEGGYTF
>TRBV4-1|15|TRBJ2-7|.|.
TGCGCCAGCAGCCAAGACCGAGAGGCCTCCTACGGGCAGTACTTC
CASSQDREASYGQYF
>TRBV29-1|12|TRBJ2-2|.|.
TGCAGCGTTGTGGGCCTCACCGGGGAGCTGTTTTTT
CSVVGLTGELFF
>TRBV7-2|15|TRBJ2-1|.|.
TGTGCCAGCAGCTTAGGTGTTAGCGAAAACAATGAGCAGTTCTTC
CASSLGVSENNEQFF
>TRBV6-2/TRBV6-3|16|TRBJ2-1|few|.
TGTGCCAGCAGCTCCGAAACAGGCGCCAGGTACAATGAGCAGTTCTTC
CASSSETGARYNEQFF
>TRBV7-8|16|TRBJ1-4|.|.
TGTGCCAGCAGCTTAGCGCGGGGGAGGTTAAGTGAAAAACTGTTTTTT
CASSLARGRLSEKLFF
>TRBV28|14|TRBJ1-2|.|.
TGTGCCAGCAGTTTATTCAGGACGGAAGATGGCTACACCTTC
CASSLFRTEDGYTF
>TRBV5-6|13|TRBJ1-5|.|.
TGTGCCAGCAGCTTGGGGAATTGGCAGCCCCAGCATTTT
CASSLGNWQPQHF
>TRBV24-1|15|TRBJ2-1|many|TRBD2
TGTGCCACCAGCCGTGGACTAGCGGGATCACCTGAGCAGTTCTTC
CATSRGLAGSPEQFF
>TRBV12-3/TRBV12-4|14|TRBJ1-5|.|TRBD1
TGTGCCAGCAGTCGGACAGGTCGACAGCAGCCCCAGCATTTT
CASSRTGRQQPQHF
>TRBV10-3|15|TRBJ2-2|.|TRBD1
TGTGCCATCAGCGGGACAGGGAGAGTCACCGGGGAGCTGTTTTTT
CAISGTGRVTGELFF
>TRBV28|13|TRBJ2-1|few|TRBD2
TGTGCCAGCAGTTTTGGGGGGGGGGATGAGCAGTTCTTC
CASSFGGGDEQFF
>TRBV7-9|18|TRBJ2-1|many|TRBD2
TGTGCCAGCAGCAACCCACTAGCTAGCGGGAGGGCCCACAATGAGCAGTTCTTC
CASSNPLASGRAHNEQFF
>TRBV27|16|TRBJ2-5|.|.
TGTGCCAGCAGTTGGTTCTCAGGGGATAACCTGGAGACCCAGTACTTC
CASSWFSGDNLETQYF
>TRBV18|14|TRBJ1-1|.|TRBD1
TGTGCCAGCTCACAAATCGACAGGGAAACTGAAGCTTTCTTT
CASSQIDRETEAFF
>TRBV19|14|TRBJ2-5|.|TRBD2
TGTGCCAGTAGGGCTAGCGGGAGGGGAGAGACCCAGTACTTC
CASRASGRGETQYF
>TRBV12-3/TRBV12-4|16|TRBJ2-1|many|TRBD2
TGTGCCAGCAGTTCCGGTCTAGCGGGAGTTATAAATGAGCAGTTCTTC
CASSSGLAGVINEQFF
>TRBV14|16|TRBJ1-1|many|.
TGTGCCAGCAGCCAAGTTAGGTGGGCGAGGCCTACTGAAGCTTTCTTT
CASSQVRWARPTEAFF
>TRBV6-1|14|TRBJ1-6|many|TRBD1
TGTGCCAGCCACCAAGACAGGGGGCGTTCACCCCTCCACTTT
CASHQDRGRSPLHF